The 24 T cell receptor beta chains below all came from one sample that was sequenced in a study of T cells in Graves' hyperthyroidism and ophthalmopathy (dated by TCRdb to between 2018 and 2020). The library was generated by multiplex PCR. The sequencer was an Illumina HiSeq 2000. The TCR beta CDR3 regions were amplified from the RNA transcripts. For the first round of RT-PCR on the TCR CDR3, the HTBI primer set was used together with the Qiagen OneStep RT-PCR kit. In-frame beta chains were kept once TCRdb had trimmed the public reads at Q25 with fastp and called clones with MiXCR. Duplicate CDR3 protein sequences are folded into a single record with the most common DNA and genes. For this sample there are 500,000 to 600,000 distinct CDR3 sequences; just over 45% appear just once. The top ten clonotypes cover roughly 8.2% of the sample. Sequencing used peripheral blood or thyroid tissue (not recorded which). The receptors were sampled from a woman under 30 with Graves' hyperthyroidism.

The chain couples TRBV10-3 to TRBJ2-7; D gene ambiguous. The CDR3 has 12 amino acids. Germline assignment: CDR1 ENHRY and CDR2 SYGVKD. Trimming cost V 3 bases and J 5 bases, with 8 bases left between them. CDR3 residues: CAISDERDEQYF. For the CDR3, the DNA is TGTGCCATCAGTGATGAAAGGGACGAGCAGTACTTC.

A word on this clonotype: A much larger clone sits a single nucleotide away, making a read error possible. The gene calls are TRBV20-1 and TRBJ2-1, with 13 bases aligning to TRBD2. The end of the DNA is better explained by TRBJ2-7, so the J call may be wrong. This CDR3 region has 17 residues. The V gene's germline CDR1 is DFQATT and CDR2 SNEGSKA (reference sequence). The CDR3 coding sequence is TGCAGTGCTGTCCCGGGACTAGCGGGATACTCCTACAATGAGCAGTACTTC. Its translation: CSAVPGLAGYSYNEQYF.

This clonotype is a singleton in its sample. Given a much more abundant clone one base away, this may be a read error. The chain recombines TRBV11-2 with TRBJ2-7; maybe TRBD2 (5 bases). The CDR3 consists of 16 residues. Germline V gene data show CDR1 as SGHAT and CDR2 as FQNNGV. CDR3 sequence: CASSQDRAEGPYEQYF. The CDR3 nucleotides read TGCGCCAGCAGCCAAGATAGAGCGGAAGGGCCGTACGAGCAGTACTTC.

This clonotype was observed at least ten times. The chain has TRBV6-1 and TRBJ2-7; the D is unclear. Germline CDR1 MNHNS, CDR2 SASEGT. Trimming shortened V by 10 bases and J by 4 bases, and 11 bases separated the two germline ends. The CDR3 totals 11 residues. The CDR3 loop is CAIQTEYEQYF. In DNA form, the CDR3 reads TGTGCCATTCAGACGGAGTACGAGCAGTACTTC.

Turning to this clonotype: It may be a read error: a sequence one base away is much more abundant. This chain uses TRBV5-1 with TRBJ1-1; D unclear. The CDR3 extends over 16 amino acids. Germline lookup yields CDR1 SGHRS and CDR2 YFSETQ. Trimming cost V 1 base and J 7 bases, with 20 bases left between them. This CDR3 reads CASSLWPGYRPLEAFF. The CDR3 DNA sequence: TGCGCCAGCAGCTTGTGGCCCGGGTACCGACCCCTTGAAGCTTTCTTT.

The J gene is TRBJ1-6, the V gene TRBV2; D gene ambiguous. Per the germline V gene, CDR1 is SNHLY and CDR2 is FYNNEI. This CDR3 has 12 residues. V lost 6 bases and J lost 10, with 10 bases in between. The CDR3 region is CASRSGRSPLHF. The CDR3 DNA is TGTGCCAGCAGGTCGGGCCGGTCACCCCTCCACTTT.

This clonotype was counted many times. The rearrangement uses TRBV20-1 and TRBJ1-5; no clear D gene. CDR3 size: 13 residues. Germline CDR1 is DFQATT and CDR2 is SNEGSKA (reference sequence). Trimming removed 2 bases at V and 4 bases at J, with 9 bases between. The chain's CDR3 is CSARNTGNQPQHF. CDR3 sequence (DNA): TGCAGTGCTAGAAACACGGGAAATCAGCCCCAGCATTTT.

The chain carries TRBV20-1 and TRBJ1-6; TRBD1 is a possible D gene (6 bases). CDR3 length equals 15 residues. CDR1 and CDR2 from the germline V gene are DFQATT and SNEGSKA (reference sequence). V lost 0 bases to trimming and J lost 10 bases, with 16 bases between them. The CDR3, as DNA: TGCAGTGCTAGAGACCCGGGACACGGAGCATCACCCCTCCACTTT. The encoded protein is CSARDPGHGASPLHF.

J is TRBJ1-2 and V is TRBV5-1; D possibly corresponds to TRBD1 (5 bases). The germline V gene has CDR1 SGHRS and CDR2 YFSETQ. V was cut by 0 bases and J by 10 bases, with 10 bases left in between. The CDR3 contains 12 residues. The CDR3 sequence: CASSLAGINYTF. Written as DNA, the CDR3 is TGCGCCAGCAGCTTGGCAGGGATTAACTACACCTTC.

This chain links TRBV7-2 with TRBJ1-5; 8 bases match TRBD1. The CDR3 is made up of 15 amino acids. Germline CDR1 reads SGHTA; CDR2 reads FQGNSA. Unmatched junction bases numbered 8, after V lost 3 bases and J lost 7 bases. The CDR3 is CASSFRQGYSQPQHF. In DNA, the CDR3 is TGTGCCAGCAGCTTTCGACAGGGGTATTCACAGCCCCAGCATTTT.

The rearrangement joins TRBV3-1 to TRBJ2-2, with TRBD2 identical over 11 bases. V trimming: 2 bases; J trimming: 2 bases; junction bases outside the gene matches: 7. CDR3 size: 18 residues. Germline V gene data show CDR1 as LGHDT and CDR2 as YNNKEL (reference sequence). In DNA, the CDR3 is TGTGCCAGCAGCCAACGATTCACTAGCGGGGGTAACACCGGGGAGCTGTTTTTT. It encodes CASSQRFTSGGNTGELFF.

There are a few counts of this clonotype. The V call is TRBV12-3 or TRBV12-4, the J call TRBJ1-4; 7 bases align to TRBD1. Trimming cost V 7 bases and J 8 bases; bases outside gene matches: 10. The CDR3 covers 14 residues. CDR3 amino acids: CASTWQGGGEKLFF. In DNA form, the CDR3 reads TGTGCCAGCACCTGGCAGGGGGGGGGGGAAAAACTGTTTTTT.

The chain couples TRBV29-1 to TRBJ2-2; 7 positions agree with TRBD1. CDR3 size: 14 residues. Germline V gives CDR1 SQVTM, CDR2 ANQGSEA. V dropped 2 bases and J dropped 2; count of bases not matched to a gene: 2. The CDR3 DNA reads as TGCAGCGTTGAACCAGGGGGTAACACCGGGGAGCTGTTTTTT. As protein: CSVEPGGNTGELFF.

This clonotype was seen more than once but under ten times. The chain carries TRBV27 and TRBJ1-1; D unresolved. The CDR3 is 15 amino acids. CDR1 is MNHEY, CDR2 SMNVEV, per germline (reference sequence). Trimming removed 3 bases at V and 4 bases at J, with 15 bases between. DNA for the CDR3: TGTGCCAGCAGTTTGGGCATGGGGTTGGGCACTGAAGCTTTCTTT. Amino acids: CASSLGMGLGTEAFF.

This clonotype has ten or more counts. The chain uses TRBV9 and TRBJ2-7; a possible D gene is TRBD1 (5 bases). Germline V gene lookup returns CDR1 SGDLS and CDR2 YYNGEE. V was pared by 2 bases and J by 0 bases, with 9 bases between. This CDR3 has 14 amino acids. CDR3: CASSVQGLSYEQYF. CDR3 nucleotide sequence: TGTGCCAGCAGCGTCCAGGGTCTCTCCTACGAGCAGTACTTC. The full variable domain, with the rest looked up from reference TRBV9 and TRBJ2-7, is DSGVTQTPKHLITATGQRVTLRCSPRSGDLSVYWYQQSLDQGLQFLIQYYNGEERAKGNILERFSAQQFPDLHSELNLSSLELGDSALYFCASSVQGLSYEQYFGPGTRLTVT.

This chain links TRBV10-3 with TRBJ2-5; TRBD2 agrees at 8 bases. Germline-derived CDR1 and CDR2 are ENHRY and SYGVKD. The CDR3 totals 14 residues. This CDR3 is CAYGKAGAQETQYF. The CDR3 nucleotides read TGTGCTTACGGAAAAGCGGGAGCCCAAGAGACCCAGTACTTC.

This clonotype was observed once. This chain uses TRBV20-1 with TRBJ2-7; D unclear. Trimming left V 7 bases short and J 4 bases short, with 17 bases between. CDR3 size: 13 residues. Germline assignment: CDR1 DFQATT and CDR2 SNEGSKA (reference sequence). CDR3 amino acids: CSVFSSPGYEQYF. CDR3 in DNA: TGCAGTGTTTTTAGCAGCCCCGGTTACGAGCAGTACTTC.

Remarks on this clonotype: One end of the junction does not line up with germline, which may come from a read error. The chain carries TRBV29-1 and TRBJ2-2; the D is unclear. The CDR3 loop spans 14 amino acids. Per germline, CDR1 SQVTM and CDR2 ANQGSEA. Here the CDR3 DNA reads TGCAGCGTTGAGGATAAAGGCGACACCGGAGAGCCGTTTTTT. Amino acids: CSVEDKGDTGEPFF.

The chain's CDR3 is CASSGTRGTIGNQPQHF. Written as DNA, the CDR3 is TGTGCCAGCAGTGGGACACGGGGGACGATAGGCAATCAGCCCCAGCATTTT. V usage is TRBV2 and J usage is TRBJ1-5, with D maybe TRBD1 (5 bases). CDR1 is SNHLY and CDR2 is FYNNEI in the germline V gene. The CDR3 has 17 amino acids. The ends were cut back, 4 bases at V and 2 bases at J, with 18 bases in the middle.

This clonotype occurred a few times. CDR3 loop: CASSPLLGVGETQYF. DNA for the CDR3: TGTGCCAGCAGCCCCCTTCTGGGGGTCGGGGAGACCCAGTACTTC. This chain links TRBV3-1 with TRBJ2-5; either TRBD1 or TRBD2 may supply D (5 bases each). In germline, CDR1 is LGHDT, CDR2 YNNKEL (reference sequence). Trimming cost V 4 bases and J 5 bases, with 17 bases left between them. CDR3 length: 15 residues.

This clonotype came up many times. This chain connects TRBV5-8 to TRBJ1-1, with D possibly matching TRBD1 (5 bases). The V and J ends lost 7 bases and 6 bases respectively, with 28 bases between them. CDR3 length equals 17 residues. CDR1 is SGHTS and CDR2 is YDEGEE in the germline V gene. Written as DNA, the CDR3 is TGTGCCAGCGGATTAGAACTTAACGGGGGTAGGGGCGCTGAAGCTTTCTTT. This encodes CASGLELNGGRGAEAFF.

This clonotype showed up many times. The rearrangement uses TRBV9 and TRBJ1-6; no definite D call. Trimming removed 0 bases from V and 3 bases from J, with 7 bases in between. The germline V gene has CDR1 SGDLS and CDR2 YYNGEE. The CDR3 is 15 residues long. CDR3 nucleotides: TGTGCCAGCAGCGTAGGTGTCGGCTATAATTCACCCCTCCACTTT. Residues: CASSVGVGYNSPLHF.

The chain combines TRBV7-8 with TRBJ2-2, with unresolved D. Germline assignment: CDR1 SGHVS and CDR2 FQNEAQ. Trimming pared 8 bases from V and 0 bases from J, leaving 13 bases between. This CDR3 comprises 15 residues. The CDR3 DNA follows: TGTGCCAGCTCACCAAAGGACCCGAACACCGGGGAGCTGTTTTTT. Translated: CASSPKDPNTGELFF.

This clonotype has only a few counts. The rearrangement links TRBV29-1 to TRBJ1-4; possible D gene TRBD1, 5 bases. V lost 0 bases and J lost 3, with 11 bases in between. Germline CDR1 is SQVTM and CDR2 is ANQGSEA. This CDR3 has 15 residues. Written as DNA, the CDR3 is TGCAGCGTTGAAGATCACGAGACAGCTAATGAAAAACTGTTTTTT. This codes for CSVEDHETANEKLFF.